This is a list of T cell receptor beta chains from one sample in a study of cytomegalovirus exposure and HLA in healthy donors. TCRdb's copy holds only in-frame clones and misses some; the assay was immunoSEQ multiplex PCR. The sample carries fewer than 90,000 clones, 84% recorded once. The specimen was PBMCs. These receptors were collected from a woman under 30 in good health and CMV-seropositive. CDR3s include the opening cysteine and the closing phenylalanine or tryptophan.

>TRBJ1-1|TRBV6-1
CASTFGQSAEAFF
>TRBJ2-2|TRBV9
CASSVALAGDHTGELFF
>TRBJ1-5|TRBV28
CASIFVPGQPNQPQHF
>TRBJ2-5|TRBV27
CASRPDRSWKETQYF
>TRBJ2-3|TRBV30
CAWSGRDRGRGMGDTQYF
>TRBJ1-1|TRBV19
CASSPILGGVSAFF
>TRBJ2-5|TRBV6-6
CASSYSGGGVETQYF
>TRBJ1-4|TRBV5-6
CASSPLRSTNEKLFF
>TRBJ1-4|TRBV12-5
CASGLLGGKLFF
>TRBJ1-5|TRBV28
CASSSPLGRGGQPQHF
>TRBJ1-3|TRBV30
CAWSSVRVSRGVGNTIYF
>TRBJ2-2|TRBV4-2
CASSLGMADTGELFF
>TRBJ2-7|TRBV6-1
CASSGQGGNEQYF